These T cell receptor beta chains were read from a single sample in a study of vaccination effects on CD4 cells after COVID-19. These receptors have no known antigen. Some clones are missing from TCRdb's copy, which holds only in-frame ones; the method was immunoSEQ multiplex PCR. The table shows 63,000 or so clones, with over 65% occurring only once. The sample consisted of CD4+ T cells from PBMCs cultured with HIV peptides, taken before COVID-19 vaccination. Receptors originate from a human donor who had a prior SARS-CoV-2 infection. CDR3s include the opening cysteine and the closing phenylalanine or tryptophan. The order of the fields is V gene, clone size, D gene, CDR3 length, J gene, CDR3 protein. A D gene is named only where the DNA matches it firmly. Rows may omit the clone size; those that give it use once, few, many or a size class.

TRBV20-1	-	-	15	TRBJ2-5	CSASNPRQTQETQYF
TRBV2	-	TRBD1	15	TRBJ1-6	CASREQGTANSPLHF
TRBV4-2	-	-	18	TRBJ2-5	CASSQDPVVGDPQETQYF
TRBV3-1/TRBV3-2	-	-	12	TRBJ2-7	CASSQTRDEQYF
TRBV3-1/TRBV3-2	few	TRBD2	14	TRBJ2-1	CASSRDYASNEQFF
TRBV28	-	TRBD2	15	TRBJ2-7	CASSPLGLAGGRQYF
TRBV5-1	-	TRBD1	14	TRBJ1-1	CASSSGTGYTEAFF
TRBV6-1	-	-	16	TRBJ2-3	CASSGGLGYEVDTQYF
TRBV12-3/TRBV12-4	-	-	13	TRBJ2-2	CASRVAVAGELFF
TRBV6-6	-	-	14	TRBJ2-7	CASSQDRLSYEQYF
TRBV19	-	-	16	TRBJ1-1	CASSMIGAAPNTEAFF
TRBV11-3	-	TRBD1	14	TRBJ2-1	CASSRGQDHNEQFF
TRBV3-1/TRBV3-2	few	-	15	TRBJ1-1	CASRPIDRMNTEAFF
TRBV5-6	few	TRBD1	15	TRBJ2-4	CASSHRGLAKNIQYF
TRBV5-4	-	-	16	TRBJ1-2	CASSLGGTRTNYGYTF
TRBV12-3/TRBV12-4	-	TRBD1	13	TRBJ2-7	CATRDSFSTPEYF
TRBV9	-	-	13	TRBJ1-2	CASSKALDYGYTF
TRBV7-2	-	-	14	TRBJ2-4	CASSQLGARNIQYF
TRBV7-2	-	-	15	TRBJ2-7	CASSLVGGAGYEQYF
TRBV11-2	-	-	15	TRBJ2-3	CASSSLAGSTDTQYF
TRBV19	-	TRBD1	13	TRBJ1-4	CASSQGVNEKLFF
TRBV28	-	TRBD1	14	TRBJ1-4	CASSFYRGHEKLFF
TRBV6-1	-	-	13	TRBJ2-4	CASSEGGENIQYF
TRBV18	few	-	14	TRBJ2-7	CASSPSGLSYEQYF
TRBV18	-	-	18	TRBJ2-4	CASSPLGGSGLGKNIQYF
TRBV6-1	-	-	14	TRBJ2-7	CASSESPGLYEQYF
TRBV19	once	-	14	TRBJ2-7	CASSQPGETYEQYF
TRBV3-1/TRBV3-2	few	-	12	TRBJ1-2	CASSQGGYGYTF